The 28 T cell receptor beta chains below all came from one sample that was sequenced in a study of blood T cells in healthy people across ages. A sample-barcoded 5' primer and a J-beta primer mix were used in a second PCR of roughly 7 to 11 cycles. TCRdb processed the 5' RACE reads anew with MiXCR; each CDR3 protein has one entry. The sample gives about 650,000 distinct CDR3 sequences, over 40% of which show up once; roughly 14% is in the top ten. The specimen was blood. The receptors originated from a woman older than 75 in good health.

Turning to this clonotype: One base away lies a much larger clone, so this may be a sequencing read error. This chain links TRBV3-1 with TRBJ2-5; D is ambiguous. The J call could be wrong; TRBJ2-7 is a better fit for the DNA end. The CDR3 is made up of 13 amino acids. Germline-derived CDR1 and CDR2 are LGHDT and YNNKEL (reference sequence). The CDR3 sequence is CASGHHGPYEQYF. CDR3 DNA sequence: TGTGCCAGCGGCCACCATGGGCCGTACGAGCAGTACTTC.

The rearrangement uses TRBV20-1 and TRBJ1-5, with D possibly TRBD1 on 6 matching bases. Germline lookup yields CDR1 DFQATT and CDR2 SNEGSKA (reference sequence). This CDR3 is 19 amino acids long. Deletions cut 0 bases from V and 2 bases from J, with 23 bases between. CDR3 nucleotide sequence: TGCAGTGCTAGAGATGAGACAAGGGGGGGAGCGAAGGGCAATCAGCCCCAGCATTTT. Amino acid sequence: CSARDETRGGAKGNQPQHF.

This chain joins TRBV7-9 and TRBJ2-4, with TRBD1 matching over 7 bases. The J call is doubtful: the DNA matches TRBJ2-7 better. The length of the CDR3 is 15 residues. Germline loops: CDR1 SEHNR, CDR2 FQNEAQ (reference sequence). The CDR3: CASSVSGTESYEQYF. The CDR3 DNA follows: TGTGCCAGCAGCGTGTCGGGGACAGAATCCTACGAGCAGTACTTC.

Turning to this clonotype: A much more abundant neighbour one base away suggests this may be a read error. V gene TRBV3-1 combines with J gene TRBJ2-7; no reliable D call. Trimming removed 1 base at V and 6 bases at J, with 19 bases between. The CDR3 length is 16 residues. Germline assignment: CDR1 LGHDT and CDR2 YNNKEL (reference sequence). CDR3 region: CASSQGFRAKKGEQYF. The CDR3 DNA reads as TGTGCCAGCAGCCAAGGGTTTAGGGCCAAGAAGGGCGAGCAGTACTTC.

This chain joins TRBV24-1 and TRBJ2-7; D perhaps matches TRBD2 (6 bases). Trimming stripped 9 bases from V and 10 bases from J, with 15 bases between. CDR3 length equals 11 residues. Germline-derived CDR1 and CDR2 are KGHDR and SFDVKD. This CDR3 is CATPTGVFQYF. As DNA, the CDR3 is TGTGCCACCCCCACGGGGGTTTTCCAGTACTTC.

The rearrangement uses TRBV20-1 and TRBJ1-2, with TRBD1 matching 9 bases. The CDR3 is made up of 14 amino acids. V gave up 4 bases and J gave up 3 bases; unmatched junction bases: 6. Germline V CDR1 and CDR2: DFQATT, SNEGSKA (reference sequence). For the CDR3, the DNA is TGCAGTGCTATGGGACAGGGCATTCACTATGGCTACACCTTC. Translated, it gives CSAMGQGIHYGYTF.

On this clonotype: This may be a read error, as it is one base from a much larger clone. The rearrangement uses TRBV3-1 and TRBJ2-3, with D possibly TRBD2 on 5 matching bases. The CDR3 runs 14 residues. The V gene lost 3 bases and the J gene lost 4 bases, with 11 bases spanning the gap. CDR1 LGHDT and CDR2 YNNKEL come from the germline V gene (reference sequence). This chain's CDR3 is CASSHLRESDTQYF. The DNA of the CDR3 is TGTGCCAGCAGCCATCTTCGGGAATCAGATACGCAGTATTTT.

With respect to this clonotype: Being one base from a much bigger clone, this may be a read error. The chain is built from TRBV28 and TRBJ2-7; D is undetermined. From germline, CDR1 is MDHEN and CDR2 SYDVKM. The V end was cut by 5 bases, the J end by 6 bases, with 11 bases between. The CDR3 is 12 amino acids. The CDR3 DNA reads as TGTGCCAGCAGTCCTCCTAGGGCCGAGCAGTACTTC. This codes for CASSPPRAEQYF.

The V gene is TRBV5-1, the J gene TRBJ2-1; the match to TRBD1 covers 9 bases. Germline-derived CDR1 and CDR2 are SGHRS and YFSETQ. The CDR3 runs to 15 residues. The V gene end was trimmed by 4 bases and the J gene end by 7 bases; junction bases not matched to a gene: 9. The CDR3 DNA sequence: TGCGCCAGCAGCCCTGCCACAGGGGGCGGAAATGAGCAGTTCTTC. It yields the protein CASSPATGGGNEQFF.

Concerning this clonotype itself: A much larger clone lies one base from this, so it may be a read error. CDR3 sequence reads: CAISNGRGIQETQYF. CDR3 sequence (DNA): TGTGCCATCAGTAACGGACGGGGGATACAAGAGACCCAGTACTTC. The chain employs TRBV10-3 and TRBJ2-5; D perhaps matches TRBD2 (6 bases). This CDR3 has 15 amino acids. Germline CDR1 reads ENHRY; CDR2 reads SYGVKD. Trimming pared 5 bases from V and 2 bases from J, leaving 15 bases between.

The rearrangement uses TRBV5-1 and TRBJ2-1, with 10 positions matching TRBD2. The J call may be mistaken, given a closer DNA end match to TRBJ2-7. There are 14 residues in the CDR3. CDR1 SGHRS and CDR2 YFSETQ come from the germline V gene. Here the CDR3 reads CASSLGTSDNEQYF. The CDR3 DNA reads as TGCGCCAGCAGCCTGGGGACTAGCGACAATGAGCAGTACTTC.

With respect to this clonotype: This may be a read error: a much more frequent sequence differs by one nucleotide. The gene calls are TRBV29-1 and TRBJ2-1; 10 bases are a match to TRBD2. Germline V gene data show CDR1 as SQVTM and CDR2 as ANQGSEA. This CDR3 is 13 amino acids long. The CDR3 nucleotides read TGCAGCGTTGAGCTAGCGGGGGCCAATGGGCAGTTCTTC. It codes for CSVELAGANGQFF.

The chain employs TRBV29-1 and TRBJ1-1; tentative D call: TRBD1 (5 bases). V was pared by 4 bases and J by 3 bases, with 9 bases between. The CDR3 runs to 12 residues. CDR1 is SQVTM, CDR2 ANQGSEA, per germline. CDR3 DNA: TGCAGCGTTGGGCAGGGATACACTGAAGCTTTCTTT. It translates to CSVGQGYTEAFF. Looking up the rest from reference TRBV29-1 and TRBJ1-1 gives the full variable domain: SAVISQKPSRDICQRGTSLTIQCQVDSQVTMMFWYRQQPGQSLTLIATANQGSEATYESGFVIDKFPISRPNLTFSTLTVSNMSPEDSSIYLCSVGQGYTEAFFGQGTRLTVV.

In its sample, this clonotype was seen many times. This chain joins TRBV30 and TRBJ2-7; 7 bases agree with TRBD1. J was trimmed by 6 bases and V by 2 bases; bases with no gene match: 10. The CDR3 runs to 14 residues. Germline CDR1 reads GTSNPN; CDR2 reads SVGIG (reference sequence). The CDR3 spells CAWSLGAGGSEQYF. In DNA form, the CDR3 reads TGTGCCTGGAGTCTTGGGGCAGGGGGTTCCGAGCAGTACTTC. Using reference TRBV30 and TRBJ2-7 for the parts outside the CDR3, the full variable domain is SQTIHQWPATLVQPVGSPLSLECTVEGTSNPNLYWYRQAAGRGLQLLFYSVGIGQISSEVPQNLSASRPQDRQFILSSKKLLLSDSGFYLCAWSLGAGGSEQYFGPGTRLTVT.

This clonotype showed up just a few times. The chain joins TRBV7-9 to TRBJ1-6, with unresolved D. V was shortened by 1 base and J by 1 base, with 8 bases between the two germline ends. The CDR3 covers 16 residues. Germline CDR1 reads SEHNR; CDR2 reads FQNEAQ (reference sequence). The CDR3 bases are TGTGCCAGCAGCTTAGGTGTCGTATCCTATAATTCACCCCTCCACTTT. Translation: CASSLGVVSYNSPLHF.

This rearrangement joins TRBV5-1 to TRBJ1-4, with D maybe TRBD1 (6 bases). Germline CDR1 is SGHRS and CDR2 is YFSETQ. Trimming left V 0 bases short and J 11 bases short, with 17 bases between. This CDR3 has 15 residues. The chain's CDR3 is CASSLGTEPLRKLFF. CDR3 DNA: TGCGCCAGCAGCTTGGGGACAGAACCCTTGAGGAAACTGTTTTTT.

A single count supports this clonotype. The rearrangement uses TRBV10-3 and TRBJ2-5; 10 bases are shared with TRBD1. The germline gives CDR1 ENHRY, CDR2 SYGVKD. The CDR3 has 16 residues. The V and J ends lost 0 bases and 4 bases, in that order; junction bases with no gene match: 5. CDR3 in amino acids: CAISESGTGATETQYF. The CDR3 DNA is TGTGCCATCAGTGAGTCCGGGACAGGGGCTACAGAGACCCAGTACTTC.

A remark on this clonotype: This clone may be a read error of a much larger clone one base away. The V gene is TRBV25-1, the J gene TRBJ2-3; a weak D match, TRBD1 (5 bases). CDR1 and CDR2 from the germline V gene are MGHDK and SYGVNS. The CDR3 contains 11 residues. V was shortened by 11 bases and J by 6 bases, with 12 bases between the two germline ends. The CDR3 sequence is CACTPGDTQYF. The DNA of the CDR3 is TGTGCCTGCACCCCAGGGGATACGCAGTATTTT.

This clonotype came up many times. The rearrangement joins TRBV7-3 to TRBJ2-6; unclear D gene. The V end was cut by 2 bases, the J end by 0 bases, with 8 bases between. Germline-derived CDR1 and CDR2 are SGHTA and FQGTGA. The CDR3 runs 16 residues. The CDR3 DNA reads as TGTGCCAGCAGCTTAGGTCCCTTCTCTGGGGCCAACGTCCTGACTTTC. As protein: CASSLGPFSGANVLTF.

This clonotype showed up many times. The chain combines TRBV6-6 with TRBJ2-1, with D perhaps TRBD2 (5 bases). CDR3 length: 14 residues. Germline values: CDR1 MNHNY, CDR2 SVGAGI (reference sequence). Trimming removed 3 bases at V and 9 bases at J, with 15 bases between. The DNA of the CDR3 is TGTGCCAGCAGTTATTACGGGGTGTCCGGTGAGCAGTTCTTC. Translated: CASSYYGVSGEQFF.

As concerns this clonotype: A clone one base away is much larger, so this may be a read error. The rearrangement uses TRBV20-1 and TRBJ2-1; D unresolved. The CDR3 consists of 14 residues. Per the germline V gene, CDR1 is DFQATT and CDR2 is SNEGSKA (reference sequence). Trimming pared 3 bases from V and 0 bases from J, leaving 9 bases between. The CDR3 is CSARGMLSYNEQFF. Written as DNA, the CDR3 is TGCAGTGCTAGGGGGATGCTCTCCTACAATGAGCAGTTCTTC.

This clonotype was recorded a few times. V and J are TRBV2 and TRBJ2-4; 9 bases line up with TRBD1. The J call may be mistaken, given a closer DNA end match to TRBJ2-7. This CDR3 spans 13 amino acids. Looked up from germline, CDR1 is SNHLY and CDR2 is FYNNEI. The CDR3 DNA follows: TGTGCCAGCAGGGACAGGGGAGCCTACGAGCAGTACTTC. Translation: CASRDRGAYEQYF.

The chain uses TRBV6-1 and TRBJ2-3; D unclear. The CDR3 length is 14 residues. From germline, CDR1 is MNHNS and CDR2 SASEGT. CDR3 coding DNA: TGTGCTTCAAAAGCCGGCGGACCCACAGATACGCAGTATTTT. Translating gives CASKAGGPTDTQYF.

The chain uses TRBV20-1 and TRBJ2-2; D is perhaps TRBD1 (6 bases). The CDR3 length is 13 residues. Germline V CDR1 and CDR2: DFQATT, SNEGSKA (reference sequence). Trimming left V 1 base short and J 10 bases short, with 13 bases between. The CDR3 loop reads CSARAPGHPELFF. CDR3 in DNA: TGCAGTGCTAGAGCACCGGGACACCCGGAGCTGTTTTTT.

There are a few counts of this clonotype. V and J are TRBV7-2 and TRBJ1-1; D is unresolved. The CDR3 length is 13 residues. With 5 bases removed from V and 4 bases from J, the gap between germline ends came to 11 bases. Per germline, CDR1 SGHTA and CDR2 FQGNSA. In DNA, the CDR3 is TGTGCCAGCAGCCAGAATTACCCCACTGAAGCTTTCTTT. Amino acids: CASSQNYPTEAFF.

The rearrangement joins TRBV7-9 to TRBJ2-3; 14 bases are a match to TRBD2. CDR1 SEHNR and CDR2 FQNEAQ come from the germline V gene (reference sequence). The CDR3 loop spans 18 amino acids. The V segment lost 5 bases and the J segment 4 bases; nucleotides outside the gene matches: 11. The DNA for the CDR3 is TGTGCCAGCAGCCTTCGCCCGACTAGCGGGGGGGTCGCAGATACGCAGTATTTT. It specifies CASSLRPTSGGVADTQYF.

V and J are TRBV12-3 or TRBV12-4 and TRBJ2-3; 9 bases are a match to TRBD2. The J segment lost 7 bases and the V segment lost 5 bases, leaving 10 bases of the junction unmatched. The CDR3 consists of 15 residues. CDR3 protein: CASSRLAGPYYTQYF. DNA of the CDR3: TGTGCCAGCAGTAGGCTAGCGGGACCGTACTATACGCAGTATTTT.

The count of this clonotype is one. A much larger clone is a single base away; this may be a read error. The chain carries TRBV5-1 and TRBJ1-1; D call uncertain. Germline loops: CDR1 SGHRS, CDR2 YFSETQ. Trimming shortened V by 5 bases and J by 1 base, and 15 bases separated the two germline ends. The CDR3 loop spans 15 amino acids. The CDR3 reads CASRYCLNPNTEAFF. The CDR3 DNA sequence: TGCGCCAGCAGATATTGCCTTAACCCGAACACTGAAGCTTTCTTT.